Listed below are T cell receptor beta chains from one sample, sequenced in a study of control samples from healthy donors and cancer patients. TCRdb keeps only in-frame clones here, not all; method: immunoSEQ multiplex PCR. The sample contains approximately 40,000 clones, 70% of which appear only once. The specimen was formalin-fixed, paraffin-embedded tissue. The receptors shown here come from a male donor with melanoma. CDR3s include the opening cysteine and the closing phenylalanine or tryptophan. D genes are given only for firm matches. Size is omitted from some rows. Given values are once, few, many or a class for expanded clones.

j_call | clone_size | d_call | v_call | cdr3_aa | cdr3_nt
TRBJ1-6 | - | - | TRBV2 | CASSEMADSPLHF | TGTGCCAGCAGTGAGATGGCAGATTCACCCCTCCACTTT
TRBJ2-7 | - | - | TRBV5-4 | CASSLAGSPYEQYF | TGTGCCAGCAGCTTGGCGGGATCCCCCTACGAGCAGTACTTC
TRBJ2-1 | - | - | TRBV24-1 | CATSDSGGYKGAYNEQFF | TGTGCCACCAGTGATTCCGGGGGTTACAAAGGGGCCTACAATGAGCAGTTCTTC
TRBJ2-1 | - | TRBD2 | TRBV14 | CASSLPTGLAHEQFF | TGTGCCAGCAGCCTACCAACGGGACTAGCCCATGAGCAGTTCTTC
TRBJ2-4 | - | - | TRBV2 | CASRLGGNIQYF | TGTGCCAGCAGGTTAGGGGGAAACATTCAGTACTTC
TRBJ2-5 | - | - | TRBV7-2 | CASSYMTSSTQYF | TGTGCCAGCAGCTACATGACTTCCTCCACCCAGTACTTC
TRBJ2-1 | - | - | TRBV7-2 | CASSGLLGEQFF | TGTGCCAGCAGCGGACTTCTTGGCGAGCAGTTCTTC
TRBJ2-7 | - | - | TRBV5-1 | CASSLAVRYEQYF | TGCGCCAGCAGCTTGGCTGTCCGCTACGAGCAGTACTTC
TRBJ2-3 | - | TRBD2 | TRBV19 | CASSLSREVPDTQYF | TGTGCCAGTAGTTTATCGCGGGAGGTGCCAGATACGCAGTATTTT
TRBJ1-5 | - | - | TRBV6-5 | CASRRELNNQPQHF | TGTGCCAGCAGGCGGGAGTTAAACAATCAGCCCCAGCATTTT
TRBJ1-1 | - | - | TRBV10-3 | CAISAATEAFF | TGTGCCATCAGTGCGGCCACTGAAGCTTTCTTT
TRBJ2-6 | - | - | TRBV30 | CAFYRPSGANVLTF | TGTGCCTTCTACCGTCCCTCTGGGGCCAACGTCCTGACTTTC
TRBJ2-7 | few | TRBD2 | TRBV19 | CASSIGLAYEQYF | TGTGCCAGTAGTATTGGACTAGCCTACGAGCAGTACTTC
TRBJ2-7 | - | - | TRBV10-3 | CAIKPKGDSYEQYF | TGTGCCATCAAGCCCAAGGGGGACTCCTACGAGCAATACTTC
TRBJ2-5 | - | - | TRBV28 | CASSLIPRTSLGTQYF | TGTGCCAGCAGTTTAATTCCTAGGACCTCCCTTGGGACCCAGTACTTC